Below are 18 T cell receptor beta chains sequenced from a single sample in a study of breast tumors, draining lymph nodes, adjacent tissues. The lymph nodes were axillary draining lymph nodes from breast cancer patients. TCRdb used MiXCR to reprocess the multiplex PCR reads, holding one entry per CDR3 protein. The table has under 350,000 distinct CDR3 sequences, around 31% seen once. The source material was axillary lymph node tissue. Receptors were obtained from a female donor with breast cancer. Some clones in this sample may be carry-over from other donors' samples.

At least ten counts were recorded for this clonotype. This chain links TRBV7-2 with TRBJ1-2; D may be TRBD1 (6 bases). This CDR3 is built from 14 residues. With 5 bases removed from V and 3 bases from J, the gap between germline ends came to 13 bases. Germline V gives CDR1 SGHTA, CDR2 FQGNSA. The CDR3 region is CASSPDRIHYGYTF. The CDR3 coding sequence is TGTGCCAGCAGCCCCGACAGGATTCACTATGGCTACACCTTC.

This clonotype was observed once. This may stem from a read error, because a much larger clone lies one nucleotide away. The CDR3 protein is CSARSSGTRRETQYF. The CDR3, as DNA: TGCAGTGCTAGATCCTCCGGGACTAGGCGAGAGACCCAGTACTTC. The V gene is TRBV20-1, the J gene TRBJ2-5; 8 positions match TRBD2. V gave up 2 bases and J gave up 4 bases; unmatched junction bases: 9. The CDR3 runs to 15 residues. The germline V gene encodes CDR1 DFQATT and CDR2 SNEGSKA (reference sequence).

This clonotype was counted only a few times. The chain combines TRBV28 with TRBJ1-4; D not resolved. Germline V CDR1 and CDR2: MDHEN, SYDVKM. The ends were cut back, 7 bases at V and 7 bases at J, with 13 bases in the middle. This CDR3 spans 13 amino acids. The CDR3 sequence is CASTRRRGEKLFF. CDR3 DNA sequence: TGTGCCAGCACCCGGCGGAGAGGTGAAAAACTGTTTTTT.

Many counts were recorded for this clonotype. V is TRBV2 and J is TRBJ2-7; D is undetermined. The V end lost 2 bases, the J end lost 8 bases, and 10 bases lay between the germline ends. CDR1 SNHLY and CDR2 FYNNEI come from the germline V gene. The CDR3 runs 12 residues. CDR3 protein: CASSEPLGKQYF. The CDR3 nucleotides are TGTGCCAGCAGTGAACCCCTGGGGAAGCAGTACTTC.

This clonotype was recorded many times. The chain combines TRBV13 with TRBJ2-1; 12 bases agree with TRBD2. Germline CDR1 reads PRHDT; CDR2 reads FYEKMQ (reference sequence). The CDR3 consists of 18 residues. Trimming removed 4 bases from V and 2 bases from J; junction bases left unmatched: 9. In DNA, the CDR3 is TGTGCCAGCAGCTCATCAGTGGGACTAGCGGGCCCCTACAATGAGCAGTTCTTC. Translated: CASSSSVGLAGPYNEQFF.

At least ten counts were recorded for this clonotype. This chain joins TRBV20-1 and TRBJ1-2; 7 bases are a match to TRBD1. This CDR3 region has 16 residues. Germline V gene sequence: CDR1 DFQATT, CDR2 SNEGSKA (reference sequence). Unmatched junction bases numbered 13, after V lost 2 bases and J lost 4 bases. The CDR3 DNA reads TGCAGTGCTAGAAGACCTGGACAGGTTGGGGGCTATGGCTACACCTTC. Its translation: CSARRPGQVGGYGYTF.

This clonotype was recorded many times. The rearrangement uses TRBV7-8 and TRBJ1-5; D might be TRBD1 (6 bases). With 5 bases removed from V and 6 bases from J, the gap between germline ends came to 17 bases. Germline-derived CDR1 and CDR2 are SGHVS and FQNEAQ. The CDR3 loop spans 15 amino acids. CDR3 in amino acids: CASSPLRQVGQPQHF. For the CDR3, the DNA is TGTGCCAGCAGCCCACTCCGACAGGTGGGTCAGCCCCAGCATTTT.

This clonotype was counted a few times. This chain links TRBV27 with TRBJ1-4; D is perhaps TRBD1 (6 bases). Per the germline V gene, CDR1 is MNHEY and CDR2 is SMNVEV (reference sequence). The CDR3 runs to 17 residues. V lost 0 bases to trimming and J lost 0 bases, with 11 bases between them. This CDR3 reads CASSLSRGKATNEKLFF. The CDR3 DNA reads as TGTGCCAGCAGTTTATCGAGGGGGAAGGCAACTAATGAAAAACTGTTTTTT. Filled out from reference TRBV27 and TRBJ1-4, the complete variable domain reads EAQVTQNPRYLITVTGKKLTVTCSQNMNHEYMSWYRQDPGLGLRQIYYSMNVEVTDKGDVPEGYKVSRKEKRNFPLILESPSPNQTSLYFCASSLSRGKATNEKLFFGSGTQLSVL.

This chain connects TRBV2 to TRBJ1-6; 12 positions match TRBD1. There are 16 residues in the CDR3. Germline CDR1 is SNHLY and CDR2 is FYNNEI. V shed 6 bases, J shed 7 bases, and the junction held 7 bases outside the gene matches. DNA of the CDR3: TGTGCCAGCAGCGGGACAGGGGGCCCCAAGAATTCACCCCTCCACTTT. Its translation: CASSGTGGPKNSPLHF.

This clonotype was seen many times. The chain joins TRBV5-5 to TRBJ1-2; TRBD1 is a possible D gene (5 bases). V lost 1 base and J lost 5, with 15 bases in between. CDR3 length equals 15 residues. Germline assignment: CDR1 SGHKS and CDR2 YYEKEE (reference sequence). The CDR3 here is CASSLTRDDNYGYTF. In nucleotides, the CDR3 is TGTGCCAGCAGCTTGACCCGGGACGATAATTATGGCTACACCTTC.

Ten or more counts support this clonotype. This chain uses TRBV7-9 with TRBJ2-7, with TRBD1 as a possible D gene (5 bases). CDR3 length: 15 residues. In germline, CDR1 is SEHNR, CDR2 FQNEAQ (reference sequence). Trimming stripped 1 base from V and 7 bases from J, with 17 bases between. CDR3 in amino acids: CASSLGVGQGREQYF. The DNA for the CDR3 is TGTGCCAGCAGCTTAGGAGTCGGCCAGGGCCGAGAGCAGTACTTC.

This clonotype has ten or more counts. The chain carries TRBV28 and TRBJ1-2; no clear D gene. Germline V CDR1 and CDR2: MDHEN, SYDVKM. The V end lost 1 base, the J end lost 8 bases, and 17 bases lay between the germline ends. The CDR3 is 15 residues long. The CDR3 bases are TGTGCCAGCAGTTTATCCATGGACGCCAGGAGGGGCTACACCTTC. This sequence encodes CASSLSMDARRGYTF.

This clonotype was seen repeatedly, ten times or more. The V call is TRBV24-1, the J call TRBJ2-7, with D possibly being TRBD2 (6 bases). The ends were cut back, 3 bases at V and 1 base at J, with 9 bases in the middle. The CDR3 consists of 14 residues. CDR1 is KGHDR, CDR2 SFDVKD, per germline. The CDR3 sequence is CATSDPSVSYEQYF. The CDR3 bases are TGTGCCACCAGTGATCCTAGCGTTTCCTACGAGCAGTACTTC.

Note on this clonotype: At one end the junction does not follow the germline gene, possibly because of a read error. V is TRBV6-5 and J is TRBJ2-4, with 10 nucleotides matching TRBD2. The CDR3 consists of 15 residues. Germline CDR1 MNHEY, CDR2 SVGAGI. The CDR3 coding sequence is TGTGCCAGCGGTTACTCAGGACTAGCGGTAAACATTCAGTACTTC. It specifies CASGYSGLAVNIQYF.

This clonotype turned up a few times. The rearrangement uses TRBV6-5 and TRBJ1-2; no clear D gene. The CDR3 consists of 17 residues. CDR1 is MNHEY and CDR2 is SVGAGI in the germline V gene. Trimming removed 0 bases from V and 0 bases from J, with 14 bases in between. The DNA for the CDR3 is TGTGCCAGCAGTTACTCGTCGGGAAAAACAGCTAACTATGGCTACACCTTC. Translating it yields CASSYSSGKTANYGYTF.

The chain recombines TRBV6-2 or TRBV6-3 with TRBJ2-7; D unclear. This CDR3 is 13 amino acids long. CDR1 is MNHEY and CDR2 is SVGEGT in the germline V gene. With 2 bases removed from V and 2 bases from J, the gap between germline ends came to 7 bases. CDR3 sequence (DNA): TGTGCCAGCAGTTACGGGGTTACCTACGAGCAGTACTTC. Its translation is CASSYGVTYEQYF.

The table lists this clonotype with many counts. This rearrangement joins TRBV12-3 or TRBV12-4 to TRBJ1-6; the D is unclear. Trimming removed 5 bases at V and 7 bases at J, with 6 bases between. This CDR3 spans 12 amino acids. CDR3 nucleotides: TGTGCCAGCAGTCTTAAAAATTCACCCCTCCACTTT. Translating it yields CASSLKNSPLHF.

This clonotype was observed at least ten times. V usage is TRBV20-1 and J usage is TRBJ2-1, with 13 bases that match TRBD2. Germline-derived CDR1 and CDR2 are DFQATT and SNEGSKA (reference sequence). V shed 6 bases, J shed 10 bases, and the junction held 12 bases outside the gene matches. CDR3 size: 15 residues. This CDR3 reads CSANVPGLAGQEQFF. Here the CDR3 DNA reads TGCAGTGCAAACGTCCCGGGACTAGCGGGACAAGAGCAGTTCTTC.